This T cell receptor (beta chain) emerged from a study of cytomegalovirus exposure and HLA in healthy donors (dated by TCRdb to about 2017). In the study overall: An earlier analysis of approximately 600 of the donors reported approximately 290 Gb of sequence data and some 120 million unique TCR beta sequences from roughly 180 million T cells. An early release that covered roughly 600 HLA-typed donors contained about 290 gigabases of sequencing data and about 93 million unique TCR sequences. Of the 350 to 450 genotyped donors, approximately 82% fell in the genetic ancestry cluster associated with self-reported Caucasian donors. The study aimed to test whether signatures of past pathogen exposure could be identified by cataloging public T cell receptors. The study profiled the T cell repertoires of fewer than 850 subjects by immunosequencing and related them to cytomegalovirus serostatus. A separate validation cohort of roughly 120 different subjects was used in addition to the approximately 700-subject first cohort. To predict cytomegalovirus infection status, the study combined high-throughput TCR immunosequencing, statistical association of individual TCRs with disease status, and machine learning. A later analysis re-analyzed previously published TCR beta repertoires from roughly 600 donors and added high-resolution HLA genotyping to study TCR occurrence patterns. The later analysis used no new phenotypic data to find candidate immune exposures, relying instead on TCR beta sequences and their occurrence across donors. An earlier analysis of 587 of the donors applied high-throughput TCR beta sequencing to assess whether each TCR beta V gene segment acted as functional or pseudogenic. Donor age, sex, ethnicity and CMV serostatus were collected together with the repertoire data. Genome-wide SNP genotypes for about 65% of the 666 donors were used in a later genetic analysis, which treated that subset as a discovery cohort. Every discovery cohort repertoire had been produced on one sequencing platform. HLA typing covered class I and class II loci at four-digit resolution. Typing coverage varied by locus: about 620-630 donors for A, B, C, DRB1 and DQB1; approximately 500 for DQA1; over 600 for DPA1; roughly 450 for DPB1. A few DR-DQ haplotypes were treated as single units for association and clustering because of strong linkage in the cohort. Across some 400 genotyped donors of the cohort, an average of approximately 240,000 unique TCR beta nucleotide sequences per donor were sequenced, and roughly a sixth of those sequences were non-productive. Study-wide findings and limitations: Presence/absence analyses assumed roughly uniform sequencing depth across donors, an assumption that may not hold. In vitro tests confirmed that a few of the cytomegalovirus-associated TCR beta chains recognize cytomegalovirus antigens. A later analysis associated 15,000 or so TCR beta sequences with specific HLA alleles at a false discovery rate of 0.05. Several of the top co-occurrence clusters appeared to be linked to parvovirus B19, influenza, CMV and Epstein-Barr virus, according to a later analysis. In a later analysis, most CMV-associated TCR beta chains were found to appear HLA-restricted, with HLA associations seemingly driven largely by CMV exposure. Immune exposure information for the cohort was limited to CMV serostatus. In a later genetic analysis, fewer N-insertions in productive TCRs were reported among donors in an Asian-associated ancestry cluster than the roughly 700-donor mean. In a later genetic analysis, a missense DCLRE1C variant was associated with V-gene and J-gene trimming of TCR beta chains, and the association was replicated in an independent cohort. The cohort was sequenced for TCR beta chains only, and without alpha or paired-chain data the features that could be detected were limited. While some public TCRs were present in many individuals, most TCR sequences turned up only very rarely across donors. The classifier was reported to diagnose cytomegalovirus status with high specificity and sensitivity in both the original cohort and the validation cohort. A group of highly shared sequence variants was considered likely to be a technical artifact of the sequencing pipeline. The earlier analysis of approximately 590 of the donors excluded roughly 16 rarely observed V segments, including chromosome 9 orphons, because counts were too low. A further reported finding was that TCR beta sequences accurately predicted the HLA-A and HLA-B alleles for most subjects in the first cohort. A later analysis found that TCR association rates varied across HLA loci, with DRB1 alleles showing the most associated TCRs and HLA-C alleles the fewest. Correlated functional status among segregating V segments might reflect linkage disequilibrium, but an unknown experimental factor could not be ruled out. Because the 87-base-pair reads could not distinguish some IMGT-functional V segments, including TRBV6-2 and TRBV6-3, those segments were excluded. Assigning TCR associations to individual alleles was difficult when HLA alleles, especially DR and DQ, strongly co-occurred. The authors suggested that the approach could potentially be generalized to other disease states and immunological phenotypes. In an earlier analysis of about 600 of the donors, most TCR beta V segments appeared in productive rearrangements about 90% or about 30% of the time, broadly matching IMGT annotations. The study listed approximately 160 TCR beta chains as associated with cytomegalovirus. In a later analysis, HLA-associated TCR beta chains showed more clonal expansion and lower generation probabilities than non-associated chains that were equally common. Because some donors lacked HLA typing at each locus, the association tests relied only on the typed subset.

Library method: the immunoSEQ multiplex PCR assay. The multiplex PCR relied on a mix of 60 forward primers for TCR Vbeta segments and 13 reverse primers for TCR Jbeta segments. The CDR3 region of rearranged TCR beta genes was amplified from genomic DNA by a multiplex PCR assay. Amplified TCR beta libraries were sequenced as 87-base-pair reads on the Illumina HiSeq System. The published analysis was carried out like this. Across the 670 or so repertoires, a later analysis counted roughly 77 million unique TCR beta chains, around 11 million of which were shared by at least two donors. To remove PCR and sequencing errors, raw reads were error-corrected and collapsed into unique sequences using a nearest-neighbor algorithm that merged closely related sequences. Alignment of CDR3 sequences to IMGT reference sequences was used to assign V, D and J gene segments. For a sequence to be retained, at least a six-nucleotide match to both a V gene segment and a J gene segment was required. Rearrangements were called productive when the CDR3 lacked stop codons and stayed in frame with V and J; all others were non-productive. Following IMGT convention, CDR3 was defined as the stretch from the second conserved V-encoded cysteine up to the conserved J-encoded phenylalanine. The earlier analysis of roughly 590 of the donors excluded any sequence lacking an unambiguous match to a single V gene segment. In an earlier analysis of 450 to 750 of the donors, a V segment was called functional when productive rearrangements were above 56.7%, and segregating when the standard deviation between donors exceeded 5%. A statistical classification framework was developed to diagnose cytomegalovirus status using the catalog of TCR beta chain sequences. A later analysis assigned V and J genes by comparing TCR nucleotide sequences with IMGT/GENE-DB human TR gene sequences. The TCRdist pipeline was used in a later analysis to assign CDR3 sequences and most-parsimonious VDJ recombination scenarios. In a later analysis, every TCR beta chain was defined by the combination of its CDR3 amino acid sequence and its V-gene family, and reads without a unique V-gene family were dropped. In a later analysis, 500 to 650 highly shared, low-generation-probability nucleotide sequences were removed to address suspected cross-contamination and a sequencing artifact. In a later analysis, a clonal expansion index was calculated for each public chain from normalized within-repertoire ranks of inferred template counts. In a later analysis, generation probabilities were computed using a VDJ recombination model fitted to out-of-frame rearrangements, and the results were checked against IGoR. Hypergeometric tests were used in a later analysis to score TCR-TCR, TCR-HLA and TCR-CMV co-occurrence, with a repertoire-size bias correction applied to the TCR pairs. To estimate false discovery rates, a later analysis permuted the HLA or CMV assignments 20 times. A later analysis grouped co-occurring TCRs with DBSCAN, adding TCRdist sequence similarity when clustering within HLA-allele-positive subsets. Repertoires with fewer than 30,000 or more than 120,000 public chains, plus five repertoires with anomalous nucleotide sharing, were excluded from co-occurrence clustering. The table comes from immuneACCESS by way of TCRdb, which keeps in-frame sequences with V and J called. Part of the clones is missing from these tables; in studies checked, under half for an unresolved V gene and the rest for unknown reasons. V, J and clone size are taken as reported in that table, and D and trimming were inferred from the DNA itself. The sample table contains about 140,000 clones; only one count was recorded for about 81% of them. About 6.5% of the sample is in the top ten clones.

In total, around 600 healthy bone marrow donors made up the cohort. All cohort members were sampled while nominally healthy, although unrecorded immune exposures were likely present. The donor was CMV seronegative and belonged to the group of 350 or so seronegative cohort members. A peripheral blood sample was collected from each donor, and TCR beta sequencing was performed on peripheral blood mononuclear cells. Genomic DNA extraction from the blood cell samples was performed with the Qiagen DNeasy Blood Extraction Kit. At the junction V is shortened by 8 bases and J by 2 bases, with 20 bases in between. The germline V gene (reference sequence) sets CDR1 to SEHNR and CDR2 to FQNEAQ. Including cysteine and phenylalanine, the CDR3 has 16 amino acids. Left in the record is the CDR3 DNA by itself, 48 bases read in frame from the first base. Points on this clone: Which antigen it targets is not known. Per-base qualities were not stored, and no clone one base away is much larger.

The TCR originated in a man younger than 40 in good health and CMV-seronegative. The sequence joins TRBV7-9 to TRBJ2-3, with a tentative D gene TRBD1 over 6 matching bases. The sample consisted of PBMCs. CDR3 protein: CASDPGDGQSTDTQYF. The DNA sequence is TGTGCCAGCGATCCCGGAGATGGACAGTCCACAGATACGCAGTATTTT.